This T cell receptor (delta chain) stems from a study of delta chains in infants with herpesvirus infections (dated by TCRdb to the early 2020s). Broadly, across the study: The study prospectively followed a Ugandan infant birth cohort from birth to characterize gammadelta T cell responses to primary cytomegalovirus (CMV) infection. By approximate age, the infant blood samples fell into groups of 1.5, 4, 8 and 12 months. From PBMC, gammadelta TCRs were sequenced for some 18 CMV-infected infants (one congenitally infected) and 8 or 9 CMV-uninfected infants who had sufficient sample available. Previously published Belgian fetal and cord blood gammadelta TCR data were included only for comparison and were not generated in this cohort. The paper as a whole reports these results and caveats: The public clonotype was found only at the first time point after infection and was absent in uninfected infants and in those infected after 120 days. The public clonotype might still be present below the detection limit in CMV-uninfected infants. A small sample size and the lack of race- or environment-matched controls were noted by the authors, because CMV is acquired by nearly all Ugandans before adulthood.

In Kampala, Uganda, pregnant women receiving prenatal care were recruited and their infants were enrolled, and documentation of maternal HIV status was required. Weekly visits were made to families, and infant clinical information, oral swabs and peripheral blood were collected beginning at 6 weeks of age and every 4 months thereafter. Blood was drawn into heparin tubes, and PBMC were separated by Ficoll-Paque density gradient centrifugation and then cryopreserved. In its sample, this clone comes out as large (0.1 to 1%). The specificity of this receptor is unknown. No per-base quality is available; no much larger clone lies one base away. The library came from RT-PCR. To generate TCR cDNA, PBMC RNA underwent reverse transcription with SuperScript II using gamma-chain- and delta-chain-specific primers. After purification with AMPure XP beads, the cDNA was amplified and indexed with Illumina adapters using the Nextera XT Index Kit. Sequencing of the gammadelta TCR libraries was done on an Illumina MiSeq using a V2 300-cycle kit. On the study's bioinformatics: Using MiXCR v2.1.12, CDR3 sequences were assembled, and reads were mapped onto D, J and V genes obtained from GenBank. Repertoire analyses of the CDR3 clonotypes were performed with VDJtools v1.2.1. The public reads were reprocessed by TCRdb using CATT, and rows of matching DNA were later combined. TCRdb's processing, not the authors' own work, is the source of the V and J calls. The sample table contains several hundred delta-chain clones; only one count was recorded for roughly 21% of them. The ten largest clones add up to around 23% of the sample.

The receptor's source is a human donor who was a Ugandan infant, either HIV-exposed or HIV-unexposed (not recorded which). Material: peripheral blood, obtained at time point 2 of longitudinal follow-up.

Here the CDR3 is given as CACASRRGTTSADKLIF. The bases read TGTGCCTGTGCCTCCCGAAGGGGGACGACGTCAGCCGATAAACTCATCTTT. The rearranged segments are TRDV2 and TRDJ1; TRDD3 might be the D gene, on 6 matching bases. V and J are truncated by 5 bases and 3 bases respectively, leaving an intervening sequence of 24 bases. The CDR1 and CDR2 encoded by the germline V gene are GEAIGNYY and EKD. From cysteine to phenylalanine, the CDR3 is 17 amino acids long. The sequence is cut down to CDR3 DNA, 51 bases in frame from base 1.